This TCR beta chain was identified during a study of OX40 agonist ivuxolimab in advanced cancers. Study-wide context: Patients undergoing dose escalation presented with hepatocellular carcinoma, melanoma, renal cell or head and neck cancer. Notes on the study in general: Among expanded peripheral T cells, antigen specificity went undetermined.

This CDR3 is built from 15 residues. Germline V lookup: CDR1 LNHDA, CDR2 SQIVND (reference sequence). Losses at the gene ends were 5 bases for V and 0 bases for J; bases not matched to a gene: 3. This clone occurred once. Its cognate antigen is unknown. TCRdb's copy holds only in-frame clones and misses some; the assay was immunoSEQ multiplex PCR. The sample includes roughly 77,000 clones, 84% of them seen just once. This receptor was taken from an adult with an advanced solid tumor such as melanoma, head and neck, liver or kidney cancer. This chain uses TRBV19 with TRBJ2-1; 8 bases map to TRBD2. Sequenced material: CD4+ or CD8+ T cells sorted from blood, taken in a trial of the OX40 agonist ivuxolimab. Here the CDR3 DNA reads TGTGCCAGTAGTGGACTAGCACACTCCTACAATGAGCAGTTCTTC. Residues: CASSGLAHSYNEQFF.